Below are 16 T cell receptor beta chains sequenced from a single sample in a study of cytomegalovirus exposure and HLA in healthy donors. PCR used 60 Vbeta primers and 13 Jbeta primers. Profiling relied on immunoSEQ multiplex PCR, and the TCRdb table lists in-frame clones only, not all of them. This table lists some 76,000 clones. Sequences were obtained from PBMCs. Source of these receptors: a man aged 35-49 years in good health and CMV-seronegative.

The CDR3 reads CASSLDLLAGDPYEQYF. CDR3 coding DNA: TGCGCCAGCAGCTTGGATCTGTTAGCGGGAGACCCCTACGAGCAGTACTTC. The chain joins TRBV5-1 to TRBJ2-7; TRBD2 matches at 9 bases. This CDR3 is 17 amino acids long. The ends lost 0 bases at V and 2 bases at J; junction bases unmatched: 9. The germline V gene has CDR1 SGHRS and CDR2 YFSETQ.

This chain links TRBV4-1 with TRBJ2-3; weak D call: TRBD1 (6 bases). CDR3 length equals 17 residues. The germline CDR1 and CDR2 sequences are MGHRA and YSYEKL. Trimming removed 0 bases at V and 4 bases at J, with 17 bases between. CDR3 DNA: TGCGCCAGCAGCCAAGAGTCCCACAGGGCATTATCAGATACGCAGTATTTT. The encoded protein is CASSQESHRALSDTQYF.

The V gene is TRBV9, the J gene TRBJ2-7, with TRBD2 matching over 8 bases. V lost 3 bases and J lost 7; bases outside the gene matches: 6. The CDR3 is 13 amino acids. Germline assignment: CDR1 SGDLS and CDR2 YYNGEE. This CDR3 reads CASSGTSWGEQYF. DNA for the CDR3: TGTGCCAGCAGCGGGACTAGCTGGGGTGAGCAGTACTTC.

The CDR3 nucleotides read TGTGCCAGCAGCTTATCTGGGACACTCAGGAGCTCTGGAAACACCATATATTTT. Its translation is CASSLSGTLRSSGNTIYF. The chain couples TRBV13 to TRBJ1-3; D perhaps matches TRBD1 (6 bases). The CDR3 is 18 residues long. The ends were cut back, 2 bases at V and 0 bases at J, with 17 bases in the middle. Germline values: CDR1 PRHDT, CDR2 FYEKMQ (reference sequence).

This clone shows up as medium-sized by frequency. The chain joins TRBV11-2 to TRBJ1-3; D gene ambiguous. The length of the CDR3 is 14 residues. CDR1 is SGHAT, CDR2 FQNNGV, per germline. V lost 1 base, J lost 0 bases, and 4 bases lay in between. The DNA of the CDR3 is TGTGCCAGCAGCTTAGCCAACTCTGGAAACACCATATATTTT. The encoded protein is CASSLANSGNTIYF.

As DNA, the CDR3 is TGTGCGACTAGCGGGGTATACAATGAGCAGTTCTTC. Protein: CATSGVYNEQFF. The J gene is TRBJ2-1, the V gene TRBV7-2; 11 bases align to TRBD2. CDR3 length: 12 residues. Germline V gives CDR1 SGHTA, CDR2 FQGNSA.

This sequence joins TRBV13 and TRBJ2-2; TRBD2 matches at 8 bases. The J segment lost 3 bases and the V segment lost 10 bases, leaving 7 bases of the junction unmatched. The CDR3 has 14 residues. CDR1 and CDR2 (germline): PRHDT, FYEKMQ (reference sequence). The CDR3 region has the DNA TGTGCCACTCGGGGGGGTCCGGACACCGGGGAGCTGTTTTTT. The encoded protein is CATRGGPDTGELFF.

This chain joins TRBV19 and TRBJ2-5; TRBD1 aligns across 12 bases. The CDR3 covers 16 residues. J lost 9 bases, V lost 3 bases, and 11 bases had no gene match. Germline assignment: CDR1 LNHDA and CDR2 SQIVND (reference sequence). The CDR3, as DNA: TGTGCCAGTAGTATCTCCTTATACCGGGACAGGGGGCCCCAGTACTTC. Translated, it gives CASSISLYRDRGPQYF.

The chain couples TRBV7-6 to TRBJ2-2; possible D gene TRBD2, 6 bases. V was trimmed by 3 bases and J by 5 bases, leaving 19 bases between them. This CDR3 region has 17 residues. CDR1 is SGHVS, CDR2 FNYEAQ, per germline. The CDR3 loop reads CASSFSRRATGTGELFF. In nucleotides, the CDR3 is TGTGCCAGCAGCTTTTCCCGGAGGGCAACGGGGACCGGGGAGCTGTTTTTT.

The chain recombines TRBV15 with TRBJ1-2; 7 bases line up with TRBD1. Germline V lookup: CDR1 LNHNV, CDR2 YYDKDF (reference sequence). The V and J ends lost 6 bases and 6 bases, in that order; junction bases with no gene match: 7. The CDR3 has 13 residues. CDR3 sequence reads: CATSPDREDGYTF. The CDR3 DNA is TGTGCCACCAGTCCCGACAGGGAGGATGGCTACACCTTC.

This chain joins TRBV1 and TRBJ2-7; TRBD2, the D gene given by the table, was not confirmed from the DNA. TRBV1 is an annotated pseudogene. This CDR3 is built from 11 residues. CDR3 sequence reads: CTSSRLYEQYF. CDR3 nucleotides: TGCACCAGCAGCAGACTCTACGAGCAGTACTTC.

J is TRBJ2-3 and V is TRBV9; D is possibly TRBD2 (5 bases). The V end lost 2 bases, the J end lost 0 bases, and 13 bases lay between the germline ends. The CDR3 extends over 16 amino acids. CDR1 SGDLS and CDR2 YYNGEE come from the germline V gene. This CDR3 reads CASSVSSGWSTDTQYF. The CDR3 coding sequence is TGTGCCAGCAGCGTCAGTTCGGGATGGAGCACAGATACGCAGTATTTT.

The chain employs TRBV5-1 and TRBJ2-3; TRBD1 might be the D (5 bases). The V end lost 4 bases, the J end lost 4 bases, and 10 bases lay between the germline ends. This CDR3 has 13 residues. The germline V gene has CDR1 SGHRS and CDR2 YFSETQ. CDR3 residues: CASSGAVADTQYF. The CDR3 nucleotides read TGCGCCAGCAGCGGGGCGGTTGCAGATACGCAGTATTTT.

The chain has TRBV19 and TRBJ2-3; no clear D gene. Per germline, CDR1 LNHDA and CDR2 SQIVND (reference sequence). The V and J ends lost 0 bases and 2 bases respectively, with 9 bases between them. The CDR3 spans 15 residues. CDR3 bases: TGTGCCAGTAGTATAGATGGCGGTTTCACAGATACGCAGTATTTT. Protein: CASSIDGGFTDTQYF.

The V call is TRBV6-5, the J call TRBJ1-1; possibly TRBD1 for D (6 bases). The CDR3 consists of 14 residues. The germline CDR1 and CDR2 sequences are MNHEY and SVGAGI. The ends were cut back, 9 bases at V and 1 base at J, with 15 bases in the middle. CDR3 amino acids: CASLRGPANTEAFF. CDR3 nucleotide sequence: TGTGCCAGTCTCAGGGGCCCCGCGAACACTGAAGCTTTCTTT.

The V gene is TRBV29-1, the J gene TRBJ2-2; the match to TRBD2 covers 7 bases. Germline V CDR1 and CDR2: SQVTM, ANQGSEA. This CDR3 comprises 13 residues. Trimming took 1 base from V and 4 from J; bases not matched to a gene: 0. This chain's CDR3 is CSVEGLATGELFF. In nucleotides, the CDR3 is TGCAGCGTTGAAGGACTAGCCACCGGGGAGCTGTTTTTT.